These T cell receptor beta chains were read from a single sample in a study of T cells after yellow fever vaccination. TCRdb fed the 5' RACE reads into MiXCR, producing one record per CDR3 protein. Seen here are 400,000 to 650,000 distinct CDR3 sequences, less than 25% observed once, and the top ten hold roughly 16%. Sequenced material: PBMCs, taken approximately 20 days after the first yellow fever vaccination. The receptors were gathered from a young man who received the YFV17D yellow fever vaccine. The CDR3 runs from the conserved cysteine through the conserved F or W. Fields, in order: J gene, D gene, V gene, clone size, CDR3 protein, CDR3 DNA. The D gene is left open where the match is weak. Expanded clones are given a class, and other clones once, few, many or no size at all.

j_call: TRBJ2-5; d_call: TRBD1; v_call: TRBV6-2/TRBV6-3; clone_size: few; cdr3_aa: CASSPFGTGPETQYF; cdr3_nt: TGTGCCAGCAGCCCGTTCGGGACAGGGCCAGAGACCCAGTACTTC
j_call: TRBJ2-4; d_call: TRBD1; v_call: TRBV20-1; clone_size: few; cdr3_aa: CSADRDRENIQYF; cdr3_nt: TGCAGTGCGGATCGGGACAGGGAAAACATTCAGTACTTC
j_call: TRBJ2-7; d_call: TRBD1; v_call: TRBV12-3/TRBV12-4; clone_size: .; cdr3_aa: CASTRDRDRGLEQYF; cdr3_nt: TGTGCCAGCACCCGGGACCGGGACAGGGGGCTCGAGCAGTACTTC
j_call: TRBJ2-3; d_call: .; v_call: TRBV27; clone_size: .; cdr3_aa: CASSLGGPGDTQYF; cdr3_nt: TGTGCCAGCAGTTTAGGGGGCCCCGGAGATACGCAGTATTTT
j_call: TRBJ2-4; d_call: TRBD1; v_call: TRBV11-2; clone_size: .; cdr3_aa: CASSLSRGPGFIQYF; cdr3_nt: TGTGCCAGCAGCTTGAGTAGGGGGCCGGGGTTCATTCAGTACTTC
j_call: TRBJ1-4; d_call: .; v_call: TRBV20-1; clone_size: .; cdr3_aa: CSARDPSVSLLFF; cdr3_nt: TGCAGTGCTAGAGATCCCTCCGTTAGCCTACTGTTTTTT
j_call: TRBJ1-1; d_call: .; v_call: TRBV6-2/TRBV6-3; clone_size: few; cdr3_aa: CASRTGRDSNTEAFF; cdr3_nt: TGTGCCAGCAGGACGGGTCGGGACTCCAACACTGAAGCTTTCTTT
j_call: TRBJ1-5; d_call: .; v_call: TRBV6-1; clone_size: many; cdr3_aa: CASSDGEGGNQPQHF; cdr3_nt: TGTGCCAGCAGTGATGGGGAAGGGGGCAATCAGCCCCAGCATTTT
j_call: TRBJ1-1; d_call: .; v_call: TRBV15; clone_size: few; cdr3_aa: CATSRLRNTEAFF; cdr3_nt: TGTGCCACCAGCAGATTGCGGAACACTGAAGCTTTCTTT
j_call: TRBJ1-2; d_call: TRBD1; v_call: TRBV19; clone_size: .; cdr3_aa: CASREGQGGGGYTF; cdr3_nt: TGTGCCAGTAGAGAAGGACAGGGGGGCGGTGGCTACACCTTC
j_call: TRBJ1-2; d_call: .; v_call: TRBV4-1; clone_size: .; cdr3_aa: CASSQAELASDGYTF; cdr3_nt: TGCGCCAGCAGCCAAGCGGAGCTAGCCAGTGATGGCTACACCTTC
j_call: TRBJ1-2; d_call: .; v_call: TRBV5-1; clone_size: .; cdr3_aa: CASSGAGYYGYTF; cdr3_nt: TGCGCCAGCAGCGGGGCTGGGTACTATGGCTACACCTTC
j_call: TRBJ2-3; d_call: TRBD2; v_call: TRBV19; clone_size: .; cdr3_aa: CASSTSGGRTDTQYF; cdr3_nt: TGTGCCAGTAGTACGAGCGGGGGGCGCACAGATACGCAGTATTTT
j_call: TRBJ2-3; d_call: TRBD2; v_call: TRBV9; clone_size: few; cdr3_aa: CASSVAWGGADTQYF; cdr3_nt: TGTGCCAGCAGCGTAGCTTGGGGGGGGGCAGATACGCAGTATTTT
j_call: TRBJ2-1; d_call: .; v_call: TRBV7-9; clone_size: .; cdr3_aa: CASSPRVRVDEQFF; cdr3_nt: TGTGCCAGCAGCCCCCGGGTCAGGGTCGATGAGCAGTTCTTC
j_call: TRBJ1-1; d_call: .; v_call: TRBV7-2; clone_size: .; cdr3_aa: CASSFVQATSAFF; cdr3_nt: TGTGCCAGCAGCTTCGTACAGGCCACTAGTGCTTTCTTT
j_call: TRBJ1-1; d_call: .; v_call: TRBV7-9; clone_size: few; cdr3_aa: CANTRPSSTEAFF; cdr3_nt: TGTGCCAATACGAGGCCGTCGAGCACTGAAGCTTTCTTT
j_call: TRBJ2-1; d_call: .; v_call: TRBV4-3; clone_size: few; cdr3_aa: CASSLLAVSYNEQFF; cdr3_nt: TGCGCCAGCAGCCTGCTGGCGGTTTCCTACAATGAGCAGTTCTTC
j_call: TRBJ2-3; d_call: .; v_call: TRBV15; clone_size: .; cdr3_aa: CATSRDKIVTGWTDTQYF; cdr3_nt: TGTGCCACCAGCAGAGATAAGATCGTAACAGGGTGGACAGATACGCAGTATTTT
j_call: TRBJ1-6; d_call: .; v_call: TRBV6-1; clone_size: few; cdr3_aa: CASRLNTDGMNSPLHF; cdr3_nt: TGTGCCAGCAGACTCAATACGGACGGTATGAATTCACCCCTCCACTTT
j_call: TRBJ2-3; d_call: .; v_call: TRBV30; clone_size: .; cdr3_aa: CAWRETQTDTQYF; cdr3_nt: TGTGCCTGGAGAGAAACGCAGACAGATACGCAGTATTTT
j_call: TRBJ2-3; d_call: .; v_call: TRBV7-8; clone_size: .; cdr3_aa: CASSLHQKGGTDTQYF; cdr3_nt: TGTGCCAGCAGCTTACACCAAAAAGGGGGCACAGATACGCAGTATTTT
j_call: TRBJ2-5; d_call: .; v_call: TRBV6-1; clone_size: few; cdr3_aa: CASSGASGQETQYF; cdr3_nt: TGTGCCAGCAGTGGAGCGTCGGGACAAGAGACCCAGTACTTC
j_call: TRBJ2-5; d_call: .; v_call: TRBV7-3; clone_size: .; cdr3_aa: CASSWTTEETQYF; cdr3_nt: TGTGCCAGCAGCTGGACGACAGAAGAGACCCAGTACTTC
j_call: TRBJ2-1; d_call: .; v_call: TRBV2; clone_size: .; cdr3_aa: CASMGPGANNEQFF; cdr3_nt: TGTGCCAGCATGGGTCCGGGGGCGAACAATGAGCAGTTCTTC
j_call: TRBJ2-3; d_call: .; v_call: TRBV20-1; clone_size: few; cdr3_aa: CSAERAQGTDTQYF; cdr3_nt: TGCAGTGCGGAGCGGGCACAGGGGACAGATACGCAGTATTTT
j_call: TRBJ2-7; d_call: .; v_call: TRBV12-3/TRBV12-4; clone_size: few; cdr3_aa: CASSTQGHEQYF; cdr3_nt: TGTGCCAGCAGTACCCAGGGACACGAGCAGTACTTC
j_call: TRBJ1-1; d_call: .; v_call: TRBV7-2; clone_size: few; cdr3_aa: CASRQDRSTEAFF; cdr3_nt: TGTGCCAGCAGACAGGATAGGAGTACTGAAGCTTTCTTT
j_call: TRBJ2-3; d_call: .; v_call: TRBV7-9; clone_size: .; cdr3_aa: CASSLASVSTDTQYF; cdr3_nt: TGTGCCAGCAGCTTAGCTAGCGTTAGCACAGATACGCAGTATTTT
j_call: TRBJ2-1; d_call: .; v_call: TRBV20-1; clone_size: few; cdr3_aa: CSASISESQQFF; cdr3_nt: TGCAGTGCTAGTATTTCGGAGTCCCAGCAGTTCTTC
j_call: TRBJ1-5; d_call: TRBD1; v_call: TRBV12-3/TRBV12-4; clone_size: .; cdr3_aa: CASSLNYGTGGNQPQHF; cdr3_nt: TGTGCCAGCAGTTTAAATTACGGGACAGGGGGCAATCAGCCCCAGCATTTT
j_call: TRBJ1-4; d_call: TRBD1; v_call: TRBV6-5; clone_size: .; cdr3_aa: CASSSLLGTGFEKLFF; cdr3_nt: TGTGCCAGCAGTTCCCTCCTTGGGACAGGGTTTGAAAAACTGTTTTTT
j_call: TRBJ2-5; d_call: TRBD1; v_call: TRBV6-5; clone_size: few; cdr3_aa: CASSHLQGAGKETQYF; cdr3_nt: TGTGCCAGCAGTCACCTACAGGGGGCGGGAAAAGAGACCCAGTACTTC